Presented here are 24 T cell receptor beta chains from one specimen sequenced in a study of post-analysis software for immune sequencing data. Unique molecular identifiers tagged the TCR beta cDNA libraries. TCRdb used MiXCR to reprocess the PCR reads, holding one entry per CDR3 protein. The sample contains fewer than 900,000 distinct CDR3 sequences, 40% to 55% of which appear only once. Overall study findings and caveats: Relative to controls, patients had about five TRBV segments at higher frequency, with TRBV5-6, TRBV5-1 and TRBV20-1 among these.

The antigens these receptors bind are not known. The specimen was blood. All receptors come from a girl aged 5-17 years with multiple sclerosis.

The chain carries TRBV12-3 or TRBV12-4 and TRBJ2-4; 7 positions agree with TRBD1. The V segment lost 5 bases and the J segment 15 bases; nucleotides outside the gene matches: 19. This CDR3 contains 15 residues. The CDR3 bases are TGTGCCAGCAGTCCCCGGGACAGAAACACCTACGAGCGGTACTTC. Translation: CASSPRDRNTYERYF.

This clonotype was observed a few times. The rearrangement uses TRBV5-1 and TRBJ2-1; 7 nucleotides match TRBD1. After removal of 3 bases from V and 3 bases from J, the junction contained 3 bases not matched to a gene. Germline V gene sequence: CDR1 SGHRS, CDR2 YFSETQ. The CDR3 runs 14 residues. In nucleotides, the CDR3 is TGCGCCAGCAGCTGGGACAGCTACTACAATGAGCAGTTCTTC. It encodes CASSWDSYYNEQFF.

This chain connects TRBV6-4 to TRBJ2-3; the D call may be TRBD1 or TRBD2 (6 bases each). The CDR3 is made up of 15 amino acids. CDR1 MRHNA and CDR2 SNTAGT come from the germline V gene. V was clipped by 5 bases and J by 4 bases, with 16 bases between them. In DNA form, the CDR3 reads TGTGCCAGCAGTAGCTCGGGAGAGGGGGCAGATACGCAGTATTTT. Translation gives CASSSSGEGADTQYF.

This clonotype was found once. The CDR3 bases are TGCACAAGCATGGAGTGGGGAATCGGGAATAATTCACCCCTCCACTTT. Its translation: CTSMEWGIGNNSPLHF. The rearrangement uses TRBV20-1 and TRBJ1-6, with D hard to call. This CDR3 contains 16 residues. Germline lookup yields CDR1 DFQATT and CDR2 SNEGSKA (reference sequence).

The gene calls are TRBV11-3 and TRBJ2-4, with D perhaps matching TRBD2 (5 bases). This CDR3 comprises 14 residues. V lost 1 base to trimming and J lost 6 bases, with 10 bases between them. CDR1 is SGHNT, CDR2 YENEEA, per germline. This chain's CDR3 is CASSLVGLSNIQYF. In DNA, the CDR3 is TGTGCCAGCAGCTTAGTTGGACTGTCAAACATTCAGTACTTC.

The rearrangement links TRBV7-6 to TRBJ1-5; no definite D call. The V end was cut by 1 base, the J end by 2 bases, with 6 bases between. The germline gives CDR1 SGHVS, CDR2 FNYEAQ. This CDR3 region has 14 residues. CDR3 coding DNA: TGTGCCAGCAGCTTAGATATAGGCAATCAGCCCCAGCATTTT. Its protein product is CASSLDIGNQPQHF. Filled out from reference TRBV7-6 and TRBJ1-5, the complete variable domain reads GAGVSQSPRYKVTKRGQDVALRCDPISGHVSLYWYRQALGQGPEFLTYFNYEAQQDKSGLPNDRFSAERPEGSISTLTIQRTEQRDSAMYRCASSLDIGNQPQHFGDGTRLSIL.

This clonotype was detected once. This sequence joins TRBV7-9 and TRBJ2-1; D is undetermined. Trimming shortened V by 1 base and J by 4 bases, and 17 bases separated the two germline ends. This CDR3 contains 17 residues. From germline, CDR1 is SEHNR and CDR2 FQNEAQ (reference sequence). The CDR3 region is CASSLGGVSGLYNEQFF. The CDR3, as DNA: TGTGCCAGCAGCTTAGGAGGTGTATCGGGCCTTTACAATGAGCAGTTCTTC. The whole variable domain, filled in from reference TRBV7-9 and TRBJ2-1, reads DTGVSQNPRHKITKRGQNVTFRCDPISEHNRLYWYRQTLGQGPEFLTYFQNEAQLEKSRLLSDRFSAERPKGSFSTLEIQRTEQGDSAMYLCASSLGGVSGLYNEQFFGPGTRLTVL.

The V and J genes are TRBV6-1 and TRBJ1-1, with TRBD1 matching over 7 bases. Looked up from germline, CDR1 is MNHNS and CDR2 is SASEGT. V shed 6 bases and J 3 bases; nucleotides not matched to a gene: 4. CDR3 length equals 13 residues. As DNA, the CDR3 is TGTGCCAGCAGCTGGGACAGCGACACTGAAGCTTTCTTT. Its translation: CASSWDSDTEAFF.

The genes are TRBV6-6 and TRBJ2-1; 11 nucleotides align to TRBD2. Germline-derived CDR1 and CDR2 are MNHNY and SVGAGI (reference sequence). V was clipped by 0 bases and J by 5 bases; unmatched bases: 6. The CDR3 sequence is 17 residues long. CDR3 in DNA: TGTGCCAGCAGTTACTCGGTAGCGGGAGGGCCGGACAATGAGCAGTTCTTC. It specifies CASSYSVAGGPDNEQFF.

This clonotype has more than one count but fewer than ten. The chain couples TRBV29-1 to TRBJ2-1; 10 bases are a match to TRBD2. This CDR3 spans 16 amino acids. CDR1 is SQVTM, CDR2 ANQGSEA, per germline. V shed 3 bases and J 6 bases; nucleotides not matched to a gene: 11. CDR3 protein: CSVDSPLLAGSNEQFF. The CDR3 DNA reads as TGCAGCGTTGACTCTCCCTTACTAGCGGGGAGCAATGAGCAGTTCTTC.

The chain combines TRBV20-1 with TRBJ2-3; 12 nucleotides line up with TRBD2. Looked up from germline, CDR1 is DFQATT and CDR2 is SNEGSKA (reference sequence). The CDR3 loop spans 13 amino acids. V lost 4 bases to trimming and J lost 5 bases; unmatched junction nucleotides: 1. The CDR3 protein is CSATLAGGDTQYF. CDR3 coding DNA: TGCAGTGCTACACTAGCGGGAGGAGATACGCAGTATTTT.

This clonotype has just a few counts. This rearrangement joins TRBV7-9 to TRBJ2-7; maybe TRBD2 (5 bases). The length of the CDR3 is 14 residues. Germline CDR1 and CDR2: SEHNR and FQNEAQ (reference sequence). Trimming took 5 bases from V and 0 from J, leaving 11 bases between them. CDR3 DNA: TGTGCCAGCAGCGGCGGACTCAGCTCCTACGAGCAGTACTTC. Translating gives CASSGGLSSYEQYF.

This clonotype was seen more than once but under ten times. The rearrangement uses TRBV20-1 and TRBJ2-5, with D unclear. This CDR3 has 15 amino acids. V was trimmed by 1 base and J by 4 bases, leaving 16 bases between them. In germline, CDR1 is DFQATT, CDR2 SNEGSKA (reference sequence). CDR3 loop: CSARAEDQWGETQYF. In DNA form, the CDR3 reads TGCAGTGCTAGAGCCGAGGACCAATGGGGAGAGACCCAGTACTTC.

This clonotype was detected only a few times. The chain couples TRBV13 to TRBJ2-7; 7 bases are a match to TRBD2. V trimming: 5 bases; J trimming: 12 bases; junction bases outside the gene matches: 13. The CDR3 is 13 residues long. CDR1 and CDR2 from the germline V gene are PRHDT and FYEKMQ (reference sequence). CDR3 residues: CASSPGRGGFTYF. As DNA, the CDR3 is TGTGCCAGCAGCCCTGGGAGGGGTGGCTTTACGTACTTC. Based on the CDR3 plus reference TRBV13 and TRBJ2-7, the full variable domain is AAGVIQSPRHLIKEKRETATLKCYPIPRHDTVYWYQQGPGQDPQFLISFYEKMQSDKGSIPDRFSAQQFSDYHSELNMSSLELGDSALYFCASSPGRGGFTYFGPGTRLTVT.

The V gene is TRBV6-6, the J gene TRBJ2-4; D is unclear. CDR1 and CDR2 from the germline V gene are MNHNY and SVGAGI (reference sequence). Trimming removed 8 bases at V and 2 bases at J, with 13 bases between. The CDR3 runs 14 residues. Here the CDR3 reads CASRSGSSKNIQYF. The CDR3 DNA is TGTGCCAGCCGGTCTGGGTCGTCCAAAAACATTCAGTACTTC.

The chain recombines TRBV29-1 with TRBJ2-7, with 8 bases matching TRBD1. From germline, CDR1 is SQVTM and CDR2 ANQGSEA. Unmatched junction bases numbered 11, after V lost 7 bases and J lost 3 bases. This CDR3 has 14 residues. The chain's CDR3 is CSALSTGVDYEQYF. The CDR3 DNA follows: TGCAGCGCTCTCTCGACAGGGGTCGACTACGAGCAGTACTTC.

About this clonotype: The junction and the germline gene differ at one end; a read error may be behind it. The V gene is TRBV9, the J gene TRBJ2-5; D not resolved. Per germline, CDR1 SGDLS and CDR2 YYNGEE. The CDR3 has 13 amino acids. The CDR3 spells CASSAGTQETRYF. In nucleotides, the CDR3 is TGTGCCAGCAGCGCTGGCACCCAAGAGACCCGGTACTTC.

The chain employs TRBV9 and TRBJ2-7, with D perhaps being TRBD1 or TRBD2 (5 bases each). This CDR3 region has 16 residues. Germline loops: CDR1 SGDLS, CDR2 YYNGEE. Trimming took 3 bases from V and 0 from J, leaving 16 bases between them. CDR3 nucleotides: TGTGCCAGCAGCGCCCAGGGCCTAGCCCCCTCCTACGAGCAGTACTTC. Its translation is CASSAQGLAPSYEQYF. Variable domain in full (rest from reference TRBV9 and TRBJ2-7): DSGVTQTPKHLITATGQRVTLRCSPRSGDLSVYWYQQSLDQGLQFLIQYYNGEERAKGNILERFSAQQFPDLHSELNLSSLELGDSALYFCASSAQGLAPSYEQYFGPGTRLTVT.

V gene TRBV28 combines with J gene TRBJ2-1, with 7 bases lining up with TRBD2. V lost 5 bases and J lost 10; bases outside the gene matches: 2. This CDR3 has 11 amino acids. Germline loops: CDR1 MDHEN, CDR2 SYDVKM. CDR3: CASSRTREQFF. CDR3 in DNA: TGTGCCAGCAGTCGGACTAGGGAGCAGTTCTTC.

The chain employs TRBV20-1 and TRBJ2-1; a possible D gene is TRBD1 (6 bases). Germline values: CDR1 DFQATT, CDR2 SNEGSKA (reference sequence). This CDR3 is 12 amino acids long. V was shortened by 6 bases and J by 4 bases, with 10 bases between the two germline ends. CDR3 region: CSAGRGYNEQFF. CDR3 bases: TGCAGTGCCGGAAGGGGGTACAATGAGCAGTTCTTC.

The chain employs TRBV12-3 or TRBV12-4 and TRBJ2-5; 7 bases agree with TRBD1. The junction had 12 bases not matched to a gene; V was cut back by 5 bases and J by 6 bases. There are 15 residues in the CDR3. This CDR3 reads CASSTPETGIKTQYF. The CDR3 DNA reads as TGTGCCAGCAGTACCCCCGAGACAGGGATCAAGACCCAGTACTTC.

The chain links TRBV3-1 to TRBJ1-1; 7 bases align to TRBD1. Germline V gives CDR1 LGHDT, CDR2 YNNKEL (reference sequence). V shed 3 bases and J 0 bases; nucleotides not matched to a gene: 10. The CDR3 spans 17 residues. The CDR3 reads CASSHAGGLTVNTEAFF. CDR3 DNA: TGTGCCAGCAGCCATGCAGGGGGGCTTACCGTGAACACTGAAGCTTTCTTT.

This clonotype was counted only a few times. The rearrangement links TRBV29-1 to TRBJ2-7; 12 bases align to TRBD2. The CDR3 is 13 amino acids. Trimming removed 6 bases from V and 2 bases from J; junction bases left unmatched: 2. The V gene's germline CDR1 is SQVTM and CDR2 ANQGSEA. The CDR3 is CSVRTSGTYEQYF. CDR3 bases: TGCAGCGTCCGGACTAGCGGGACCTACGAGCAGTACTTC.

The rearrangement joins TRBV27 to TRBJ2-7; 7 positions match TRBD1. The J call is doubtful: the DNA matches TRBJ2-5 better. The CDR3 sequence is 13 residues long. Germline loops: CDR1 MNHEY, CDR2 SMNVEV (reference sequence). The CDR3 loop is CASSRNRGETQYF. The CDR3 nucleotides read TGTGCCAGCAGTAGGAACAGGGGAGAGACCCAGTACTTC.